This TCR beta chain was recorded in a study of blood T cell repertoires in COVID-19. Produced via immunoSEQ multiplex PCR; TCRdb's table is partial and in-frame only. The data contain some 80,000 clones, roughly four fifths of them singletons. The CDR3 runs 14 residues. The ends were cut back, 2 bases at V and 0 bases at J, with 8 bases in the middle. Germline V CDR1 and CDR2: LGHDT, YNNKEL (reference sequence). This receptor was identified in a human donor in a cohort sampled during active COVID-19. The chain links TRBV3-1 (or the pseudogene TRBV3-2) to TRBJ2-7; D unresolved. Sequencing was performed on peripheral blood. The CDR3 is CASSQHRVSYEQYF. The CDR3 nucleotides are TGTGCCAGCAGCCAACATCGCGTCTCCTACGAGCAGTACTTC.